These T cell receptor beta chains were read from a single sample in a study of shared clonotypes between healthy human individuals. Assay: immunoSEQ multiplex PCR; the TCRdb copy retains only in-frame clones and omits some. The sample holds about 800,000 clones, about 96% seen once. The sample taken for sequencing was naive CD8+ T cells sorted from blood. These receptors were collected from a man aged 25-40 years in good health. Each CDR3 is given with its conserved first and last residue. The order of the fields is D gene, J gene, V gene, clone size, CDR3 protein, CDR3 DNA. The D gene is left open where the match is weak. Size values are once, few and many counts, or a class for expanded clones, and some rows have none.

d_call: TRBD1
j_call: TRBJ2-1
v_call: TRBV29-1
clone_size: once
cdr3_aa: CSVFGTGIYNEQFF
cdr3_nt: TGCAGCGTTTTTGGGACAGGGATCTACAATGAGCAGTTCTTC

d_call: .
j_call: TRBJ2-1
v_call: TRBV27
clone_size: .
cdr3_aa: CASSPLDGSSYNEQFF
cdr3_nt: TGTGCCAGCAGCCCCTTGGACGGAAGCTCCTACAATGAGCAGTTCTTC

d_call: TRBD1
j_call: TRBJ2-7
v_call: TRBV7-9
clone_size: .
cdr3_aa: CASSSTGAVHKEQYF
cdr3_nt: TGTGCCAGCAGCTCGACAGGGGCTGTTCACAAGGAGCAGTACTTC

d_call: .
j_call: TRBJ2-1
v_call: TRBV7-2
clone_size: once
cdr3_aa: CATTRSSYNEQFF
cdr3_nt: TGTGCCACTACGCGAAGCTCCTACAATGAGCAGTTCTTC

d_call: TRBD1
j_call: TRBJ2-6
v_call: TRBV27
clone_size: .
cdr3_aa: CASSLQQGFGANVLTF
cdr3_nt: TGTGCCAGCAGTTTACAACAGGGGTTCGGGGCCAACGTCCTGACTTTC

d_call: TRBD2
j_call: TRBJ2-1
v_call: TRBV7-6
clone_size: once
cdr3_aa: CASSHPSGQSSYNEQFF
cdr3_nt: TGTGCCAGCAGCCACCCTAGCGGGCAAAGCTCCTACAATGAGCAGTTCTTC

d_call: .
j_call: TRBJ2-2
v_call: TRBV29-1
clone_size: .
cdr3_aa: CSVGEDNTGELFF
cdr3_nt: TGCAGCGTTGGGGAGGACAACACCGGGGAGCTGTTTTTT

d_call: .
j_call: TRBJ2-4
v_call: TRBV7-9
clone_size: .
cdr3_aa: CASSLERDLAKNIQYF
cdr3_nt: TGTGCCAGCAGCTTAGAAAGGGATCTGGCCAAAAACATTCAGTACTTC

d_call: TRBD2
j_call: TRBJ2-7
v_call: TRBV27
clone_size: .
cdr3_aa: CASSSLAGVSEQYF
cdr3_nt: TGTGCCAGCAGTTCTCTAGCGGGAGTAAGCGAGCAGTACTTC

d_call: .
j_call: TRBJ1-5
v_call: TRBV27
clone_size: .
cdr3_aa: CASSFSYGESNQPQHF
cdr3_nt: TGTGCCAGCAGTTTCTCCTACGGGGAGAGCAATCAGCCCCAGCATTTT

d_call: .
j_call: TRBJ2-7
v_call: TRBV5-5
clone_size: .
cdr3_aa: CASSLVPSGEEQYF
cdr3_nt: TGTGCCAGCAGCTTGGTACCTTCAGGGGAAGAGCAGTACTTC

d_call: .
j_call: TRBJ2-5
v_call: TRBV10-3
clone_size: once
cdr3_aa: CAISDPTSIGSQETQYF
cdr3_nt: TGTGCCATCAGTGACCCGACCTCGATAGGGAGCCAAGAGACCCAGTACTTC

d_call: .
j_call: TRBJ1-4
v_call: TRBV28
clone_size: .
cdr3_aa: CASSLVGLRNEKLFF
cdr3_nt: TGTGCCAGCAGTTTAGTGGGACTCCGGAATGAAAAACTGTTTTTT

d_call: .
j_call: TRBJ1-1
v_call: TRBV10-1
clone_size: .
cdr3_aa: CASSEAAGAGVNTEAFF
cdr3_nt: TGCGCCAGCAGTGAGGCCGCCGGGGCAGGGGTGAACACTGAAGCTTTCTTT

d_call: .
j_call: TRBJ2-7
v_call: TRBV5-1
clone_size: .
cdr3_aa: CASSGSSGILYEQYF
cdr3_nt: TGCGCCAGCAGCGGATCGTCAGGGATTCTCTACGAGCAGTACTTC

d_call: .
j_call: TRBJ2-7
v_call: TRBV5-1
clone_size: .
cdr3_aa: CASSGTGEQYF
cdr3_nt: TGCGCCAGCTCCGGGACCGGGGAGCAGTACTTC

d_call: TRBD2
j_call: TRBJ2-7
v_call: TRBV6-6
clone_size: .
cdr3_aa: CASSYFLAGGSYEQYF
cdr3_nt: TGTGCCAGCAGTTACTTCCTAGCGGGAGGTTCCTACGAGCAGTACTTC

d_call: .
j_call: TRBJ2-5
v_call: TRBV2
clone_size: .
cdr3_aa: CASSAIALQETQYF
cdr3_nt: TGTGCCAGCAGTGCCATAGCGTTACAAGAGACCCAGTACTTC

d_call: TRBD1
j_call: TRBJ2-5
v_call: TRBV7-9
clone_size: .
cdr3_aa: CASSSPGTGLGETQYF
cdr3_nt: TGTGCCAGCAGCTCACCCGGGACAGGGTTGGGGGAGACCCAGTACTTC

d_call: TRBD1
j_call: TRBJ2-1
v_call: TRBV7-2
clone_size: .
cdr3_aa: CASSLALAFITGGSSYNEQFF
cdr3_nt: TGTGCCAGCAGCTTAGCGCTAGCCTTCATCACAGGGGGGAGCTCCTACAATGAGCAGTTCTTC

d_call: .
j_call: TRBJ1-1
v_call: TRBV5-1
clone_size: .
cdr3_aa: CASSSYTGNTEAFF
cdr3_nt: TGCGCCAGCAGCTCTTATACAGGGAACACTGAAGCTTTCTTT

d_call: .
j_call: TRBJ2-1
v_call: TRBV7-9
clone_size: .
cdr3_aa: CASSMIAPEQFF
cdr3_nt: TGTGCCAGCAGCATGATAGCCCCAGAGCAGTTCTTC

d_call: TRBD1
j_call: TRBJ2-3
v_call: TRBV9
clone_size: .
cdr3_aa: CASSEPGQGFPDTQYF
cdr3_nt: TGTGCCAGCAGCGAGCCGGGACAGGGATTTCCAGATACGCAGTATTTT

d_call: TRBD2
j_call: TRBJ2-7
v_call: TRBV11-2
clone_size: .
cdr3_aa: CASSFRLAGGPGEQYF
cdr3_nt: TGTGCCAGCAGCTTTAGGCTAGCGGGAGGGCCAGGAGAGCAGTACTTC

d_call: TRBD1
j_call: TRBJ1-2
v_call: TRBV9
clone_size: .
cdr3_aa: CASSVTGGDGYTF
cdr3_nt: TGTGCCAGCAGCGTCACAGGGGGCGATGGCTACACCTTC

d_call: .
j_call: TRBJ2-5
v_call: TRBV27
clone_size: .
cdr3_aa: CASSLLGEEETQYF
cdr3_nt: TGTGCCAGCAGTTTATTGGGGGAGGAAGAGACCCAGTACTTC

d_call: .
j_call: TRBJ2-7
v_call: TRBV11-2
clone_size: .
cdr3_aa: CASSFLGWHEQYF
cdr3_nt: TGTGCCAGCAGCTTCCTCGGGTGGCACGAGCAGTACTTC

d_call: .
j_call: TRBJ2-1
v_call: TRBV9
clone_size: .
cdr3_aa: CASSPTPHYNEQFF
cdr3_nt: TGTGCCAGCAGCCCTACGCCACACTACAATGAGCAGTTCTTC

d_call: TRBD1
j_call: TRBJ2-7
v_call: TRBV7-9
clone_size: once
cdr3_aa: CASSSDRGLYEQYF
cdr3_nt: TGTGCCAGCAGCTCCGACAGGGGGCTTTACGAGCAGTACTTC

d_call: TRBD2
j_call: TRBJ2-2
v_call: TRBV7-9
clone_size: .
cdr3_aa: CASSAPTSGGSPGELFF
cdr3_nt: TGTGCCAGCAGCGCACCGACTAGCGGGGGGAGTCCCGGGGAGCTGTTTTTT

d_call: .
j_call: TRBJ2-6
v_call: TRBV7-9
clone_size: .
cdr3_aa: CASSLHPALEAGANVLTF
cdr3_nt: TGTGCCAGCAGCCTTCACCCGGCTCTCGAGGCTGGGGCCAACGTCCTGACTTTC

d_call: TRBD2
j_call: TRBJ2-1
v_call: TRBV7-2
clone_size: .
cdr3_aa: CASSLGPLRGADNEQFF
cdr3_nt: TGTGCCAGCAGCTTAGGGCCTTTGCGGGGGGCCGACAATGAGCAGTTCTTC

d_call: TRBD1
j_call: TRBJ2-7
v_call: TRBV5-1
clone_size: .
cdr3_aa: CASSLDAGGFYEQYF
cdr3_nt: TGCGCCAGCAGCTTAGATGCAGGGGGTTTTTACGAGCAGTACTTC

d_call: .
j_call: TRBJ2-3
v_call: TRBV11-3
clone_size: .
cdr3_aa: CASSLLGSQYF
cdr3_nt: TGTGCCAGCAGCTTATTAGGTAGCCAGTATTTT

d_call: .
j_call: TRBJ1-1
v_call: TRBV14
clone_size: once
cdr3_aa: CASSQGWATEAFF
cdr3_nt: TGTGCCAGCAGCCAAGGCTGGGCCACTGAAGCTTTCTTT

d_call: TRBD1
j_call: TRBJ1-1
v_call: TRBV14
clone_size: .
cdr3_aa: CASSQFARGLGEAFF
cdr3_nt: TGTGCCAGCAGCCAATTCGCCAGGGGGCTCGGTGAAGCTTTCTTT

d_call: .
j_call: TRBJ2-1
v_call: TRBV25-1
clone_size: .
cdr3_aa: CASSEWLAGDNEQFF
cdr3_nt: TGTGCCAGCAGTGAATGGTTGGCAGGGGACAATGAGCAGTTCTTC

d_call: .
j_call: TRBJ2-2
v_call: TRBV6-5
clone_size: few
cdr3_aa: CASSYFVGTGELFF
cdr3_nt: TGTGCCAGCAGTTACTTTGTGGGCACCGGGGAGCTGTTTTTT

d_call: .
j_call: TRBJ2-1
v_call: TRBV9
clone_size: .
cdr3_aa: CASSVAGFASDEQFF
cdr3_nt: TGTGCCAGCAGCGTAGCGGGATTCGCATCCGATGAGCAGTTCTTC

d_call: TRBD2
j_call: TRBJ2-1
v_call: TRBV5-5
clone_size: once
cdr3_aa: CASSLVVAGGPVYEQFF
cdr3_nt: TGTGCCAGCAGCTTGGTGGTAGCGGGAGGGCCCGTGTATGAGCAGTTCTTC